This is a list of T cell receptor beta chains from one sample in a study of PD-L1 blockade in urothelial cancer. This table comes from immunoSEQ multiplex PCR, and its TCRdb copy is limited to in-frame clones, with some not included. The sample holds around 19,000 clones, under 85% seen once. The material was PBMCs, obtained around atezolizumab (anti-PD-L1) treatment. Every receptor here comes from a man aged 50-59 years with urothelial cancer. Each CDR3 is given with its conserved first and last residue. D genes are given only for firm matches. Where a row states a size, it is once, few, many or the class of an expanded clone; other rows omit it.

CDR3nt: TGTGCCAGCAGTCCCAGTGGCTACACCTTC; CDR3aa: CASSPSGYTF; abundance: NA; v_gene: TRBV6-4; len: 10; d_gene: NA; j_gene: TRBJ1-2
CDR3nt: TGTGCCACCAATAGGGTGGACAGGACCGGGGAGCTGTTTTTT; CDR3aa: CATNRVDRTGELFF; abundance: NA; v_gene: TRBV15; len: 14; d_gene: TRBD1; j_gene: TRBJ2-2
CDR3nt: TGTGCCAGCAGCTCCGGACAGGTACTGCTGGGTGAAGCTTTCTTT; CDR3aa: CASSSGQVLLGEAFF; abundance: once; v_gene: TRBV7-8; len: 15; d_gene: TRBD1; j_gene: TRBJ1-1
CDR3nt: TGTGCCAGCAGTTTCGGCGGGAACTACAATGAGCAGTTCTTC; CDR3aa: CASSFGGNYNEQFF; abundance: NA; v_gene: TRBV27; len: 14; d_gene: NA; j_gene: TRBJ2-1
CDR3nt: TGTGCCTGGAGTAGACAGCTCAACACTGAAGCTTTCTTT; CDR3aa: CAWSRQLNTEAFF; abundance: few; v_gene: TRBV30; len: 13; d_gene: NA; j_gene: TRBJ1-1
CDR3nt: TGCAGCGTTTATACAGGGGGTCCTGGAAACACCATATATTTT; CDR3aa: CSVYTGGPGNTIYF; abundance: NA; v_gene: TRBV29-1; len: 14; d_gene: TRBD1; j_gene: TRBJ1-3
CDR3nt: TGTGCCAGCAGTTTCGCAACTGGCAATGAGCAGTTCTTC; CDR3aa: CASSFATGNEQFF; abundance: NA; v_gene: TRBV28; len: 13; d_gene: NA; j_gene: TRBJ2-1
CDR3nt: TGCGCCAGCACTGGCTTCTCTGGGGCCAACGTCCTGACTTTC; CDR3aa: CASTGFSGANVLTF; abundance: NA; v_gene: TRBV10-2; len: 14; d_gene: NA; j_gene: TRBJ2-6
CDR3nt: TGTGCCAGCAGTGAATCGGGGACAGGGTCGTTTGTGCAGTACTTC; CDR3aa: CASSESGTGSFVQYF; abundance: NA; v_gene: TRBV25-1; len: 15; d_gene: TRBD1; j_gene: TRBJ2-5
CDR3nt: TGTGCCAGCAGCTTGAATGGACTAGCCACCGGGGAGCTGTTTTTT; CDR3aa: CASSLNGLATGELFF; abundance: NA; v_gene: TRBV5-6; len: 15; d_gene: TRBD2; j_gene: TRBJ2-2
CDR3nt: TGTGCCAGCAGCTCCTTAGGGGGCAGGGTGGACGAGCAGTACTTC; CDR3aa: CASSSLGGRVDEQYF; abundance: NA; v_gene: TRBV5-6; len: 15; d_gene: TRBD1; j_gene: TRBJ2-7
CDR3nt: TGTGCCTGGAGTTACGGGGAGAAGCAGTACTTC; CDR3aa: CAWSYGEKQYF; abundance: NA; v_gene: TRBV30; len: 11; d_gene: NA; j_gene: TRBJ2-7
CDR3nt: TGTGCCAGCAGTTACCAGGCGACCTCTGGAAACACCATATATTTT; CDR3aa: CASSYQATSGNTIYF; abundance: NA; v_gene: TRBV6-6; len: 15; d_gene: NA; j_gene: TRBJ1-3
CDR3nt: TGTGCCAGCAGTGAAGTGGTAGGGGTCGAGCAGTACTTC; CDR3aa: CASSEVVGVEQYF; abundance: NA; v_gene: TRBV6-1; len: 13; d_gene: NA; j_gene: TRBJ2-7
CDR3nt: TGTGCCAGCAGTATACCGACAGGGACTAATGAAAAACTGTTTTTT; CDR3aa: CASSIPTGTNEKLFF; abundance: NA; v_gene: TRBV6-1; len: 15; d_gene: TRBD1; j_gene: TRBJ1-4
CDR3nt: TGTGCTAGTGGCGAACAGGGAGCCACTGAAGCTTTCTTT; CDR3aa: CASGEQGATEAFF; abundance: NA; v_gene: TRBV12-5; len: 13; d_gene: NA; j_gene: TRBJ1-1
CDR3nt: TGTGCCAGCAGCGTAGGTGTGGGCCCGAACACTGAAGCTTTCTTT; CDR3aa: CASSVGVGPNTEAFF; abundance: medium-sized; v_gene: TRBV9; len: 15; d_gene: NA; j_gene: TRBJ1-1
CDR3nt: TGTGCCAGTAGCCGTCTTCAAGCGGGAGGGCCTCGGAATGAGCAGTTCTTC; CDR3aa: CASSRLQAGGPRNEQFF; abundance: few; v_gene: TRBV19; len: 17; d_gene: TRBD2; j_gene: TRBJ2-1
CDR3nt: TGTGCCAGCAGCCGCCCGGGACAGAAGAACACTGAAGCTTTCTTT; CDR3aa: CASSRPGQKNTEAFF; abundance: NA; v_gene: TRBV13; len: 15; d_gene: TRBD1; j_gene: TRBJ1-1
CDR3nt: TGTGCCAGTAGACGGACTAGCGGCTACGAGCAGTACTTC; CDR3aa: CASRRTSGYEQYF; abundance: NA; v_gene: TRBV19; len: 13; d_gene: TRBD2; j_gene: TRBJ2-7
CDR3nt: TGTGCCAGCATCGGGACAGGGTGGAATGAGCAGTTCTTC; CDR3aa: CASIGTGWNEQFF; abundance: NA; v_gene: TRBV28; len: 13; d_gene: TRBD1; j_gene: TRBJ2-1
CDR3nt: TGTGCCAGTAGGACAGGGGGCCCTTCACCCCTCCACTTT; CDR3aa: CASRTGGPSPLHF; abundance: few; v_gene: TRBV19; len: 13; d_gene: TRBD1; j_gene: TRBJ1-6
CDR3nt: TGTGCCAGCAGTTACTCGGGGACAGGGTGGTATGGCTACACCTTC; CDR3aa: CASSYSGTGWYGYTF; abundance: few; v_gene: TRBV6-5; len: 15; d_gene: TRBD1; j_gene: TRBJ1-2
CDR3nt: TGTGCCAGCAGTCAGACAGACAGCAATCAGCCCCAGCATTTT; CDR3aa: CASSQTDSNQPQHF; abundance: once; v_gene: TRBV5-6; len: 14; d_gene: NA; j_gene: TRBJ1-5
CDR3nt: TGTGCCAGTAGTCCCGGGTCACGAAGCATTGGCTACACCTTC; CDR3aa: CASSPGSRSIGYTF; abundance: NA; v_gene: TRBV19; len: 14; d_gene: NA; j_gene: TRBJ1-2
CDR3nt: TGCGCCAGCAGCTTGACGGCGGGAGCTAACTACGAGCAGTACTTC; CDR3aa: CASSLTAGANYEQYF; abundance: NA; v_gene: TRBV5-1; len: 15; d_gene: TRBD2; j_gene: TRBJ2-7
CDR3nt: TGTGCCAGCAGTGGACTAGCGGGTCCTAGCACAGATACGCAGTATTTT; CDR3aa: CASSGLAGPSTDTQYF; abundance: few; v_gene: TRBV2; len: 16; d_gene: TRBD2; j_gene: TRBJ2-3
CDR3nt: TGTGCCAGCTCACCAGCCTCCGGCGGGACTGAGCAGTTCTTC; CDR3aa: CASSPASGGTEQFF; abundance: NA; v_gene: TRBV18; len: 14; d_gene: NA; j_gene: TRBJ2-1
CDR3nt: TGTGCCACCAGCAGTAATGGCGAAAAACTGTTTTTT; CDR3aa: CATSSNGEKLFF; abundance: NA; v_gene: TRBV15; len: 12; d_gene: NA; j_gene: TRBJ1-4
CDR3nt: TGCGCCAGCAGCTTGGGACAGTCCTATGGCTACACCTTC; CDR3aa: CASSLGQSYGYTF; abundance: NA; v_gene: TRBV5-1; len: 13; d_gene: NA; j_gene: TRBJ1-2
CDR3nt: TGTGCCAGCAGCAGGGACAGTCAAGAGACCCAGTACTTC; CDR3aa: CASSRDSQETQYF; abundance: NA; v_gene: TRBV7-9; len: 13; d_gene: TRBD1; j_gene: TRBJ2-5
CDR3nt: TGTGCCAGCAAAGTGACAGGGCGAAATGAGCAGTTCTTC; CDR3aa: CASKVTGRNEQFF; abundance: once; v_gene: TRBV5-4; len: 13; d_gene: TRBD1; j_gene: TRBJ2-1
CDR3nt: TGTGCCAGCATCGGGCGGGGCTCCTACAATGAGCAGTTCTTC; CDR3aa: CASIGRGSYNEQFF; abundance: NA; v_gene: TRBV2; len: 14; d_gene: NA; j_gene: TRBJ2-1
CDR3nt: TGTGCCAGCAGCTCTCAGCAGGGGGTTAGCACTGAAGCTTTCTTT; CDR3aa: CASSSQQGVSTEAFF; abundance: few; v_gene: TRBV7-9; len: 15; d_gene: TRBD1; j_gene: TRBJ1-1
CDR3nt: TGTGCCAGCAGGTCGACTAGCGGGGGTTCCTACGAGCAGTACTTC; CDR3aa: CASRSTSGGSYEQYF; abundance: medium-sized; v_gene: TRBV27; len: 15; d_gene: TRBD2; j_gene: TRBJ2-7
CDR3nt: TGTGCCAGCAAGGAGCGAACCTACGAGCAGTACTTC; CDR3aa: CASKERTYEQYF; abundance: NA; v_gene: TRBV27; len: 12; d_gene: NA; j_gene: TRBJ2-7
CDR3nt: TGTGCCAGCAGCGTTGCCCAGGAAGGGGCACGGTACTTC; CDR3aa: CASSVAQEGARYF; abundance: NA; v_gene: TRBV7-3; len: 13; d_gene: NA; j_gene: TRBJ2-4
CDR3nt: TGTGCCAGCCTTTCGGGACAGGGGGTATACGAGCAGTACTTC; CDR3aa: CASLSGQGVYEQYF; abundance: NA; v_gene: TRBV2; len: 14; d_gene: TRBD1; j_gene: TRBJ2-7
CDR3nt: TGCAGGGGGACAGGTTTTAGTGGCTACACCTTC; CDR3aa: CRGTGFSGYTF; abundance: NA; v_gene: TRBV20-1; len: 11; d_gene: TRBD1; j_gene: TRBJ1-2
CDR3nt: TGTGCCAGCAGCCACGCTAGCGGGGGGGTCACAGATACGCAGTATTTT; CDR3aa: CASSHASGGVTDTQYF; abundance: few; v_gene: TRBV6-4; len: 16; d_gene: TRBD2; j_gene: TRBJ2-3
CDR3nt: TGTGCCAGCAGCGAGCCCGGACAGGGTAACACTGAAGCTTTCTTT; CDR3aa: CASSEPGQGNTEAFF; abundance: NA; v_gene: TRBV13; len: 15; d_gene: TRBD1; j_gene: TRBJ1-1
CDR3nt: TGTGCCAGCAGTGAAGCCACGCAGGGGGCGAAGTACTTC; CDR3aa: CASSEATQGAKYF; abundance: NA; v_gene: TRBV2; len: 13; d_gene: TRBD1; j_gene: TRBJ2-7
CDR3nt: TGTGCCAGCAGCCCGGGACTAGCGGGAATGAGCTCCTACAATGAGCAGTTCTTC; CDR3aa: CASSPGLAGMSSYNEQFF; abundance: NA; v_gene: TRBV14; len: 18; d_gene: TRBD2; j_gene: TRBJ2-1
CDR3nt: TGTGCCAGTAGTGGACAGGGAGGAACTGGGGCCAACGTCCTGACTTTC; CDR3aa: CASSGQGGTGANVLTF; abundance: medium-sized; v_gene: TRBV19; len: 16; d_gene: TRBD1; j_gene: TRBJ2-6
CDR3nt: TGTGCCAGCAGTGACCCGGTGGGACAGACTAATTCACCCCTCCACTTT; CDR3aa: CASSDPVGQTNSPLHF; abundance: few; v_gene: TRBV6-1; len: 16; d_gene: TRBD1; j_gene: TRBJ1-6
CDR3nt: TGCGCCAGCAGCTTGGTAGGTTTAGGGGGAGCAGATACGCAGTATTTT; CDR3aa: CASSLVGLGGADTQYF; abundance: NA; v_gene: TRBV5-1; len: 16; d_gene: NA; j_gene: TRBJ2-3
CDR3nt: TGTGCCAGCAGCTTTCAAGGGACACTACGGACTGGCTACACCTTC; CDR3aa: CASSFQGTLRTGYTF; abundance: NA; v_gene: TRBV7-9; len: 15; d_gene: NA; j_gene: TRBJ1-2
CDR3nt: TGTGCCAGCAAGTGGCAGAACACAGATACGCAGTATTTT; CDR3aa: CASKWQNTDTQYF; abundance: once; v_gene: TRBV2; len: 13; d_gene: NA; j_gene: TRBJ2-3
CDR3nt: TGCGCCAGCAGCTGGGGACAGGGACCTAATCAGCCCCAGCATTTT; CDR3aa: CASSWGQGPNQPQHF; abundance: NA; v_gene: TRBV5-1; len: 15; d_gene: TRBD1; j_gene: TRBJ1-5
CDR3nt: TGTGCCAGCAGCTGGACAGCGAACACTGAAGCTTTCTTT; CDR3aa: CASSWTANTEAFF; abundance: NA; v_gene: TRBV11-3; len: 13; d_gene: NA; j_gene: TRBJ1-1
CDR3nt: TGTGCCAGCAGCTTAGTAGGGCAGGGTGGCACCGGGGAGCTGTTTTTT; CDR3aa: CASSLVGQGGTGELFF; abundance: NA; v_gene: TRBV7-2; len: 16; d_gene: NA; j_gene: TRBJ2-2
CDR3nt: TGTGCCAGCACGGAACAGGGATATGGCTACACCTTC; CDR3aa: CASTEQGYGYTF; abundance: NA; v_gene: TRBV6-1; len: 12; d_gene: NA; j_gene: TRBJ1-2
CDR3nt: TGTGCCAGCTCACCGGGGCAAGGGACTGAAGCTTTCTTT; CDR3aa: CASSPGQGTEAFF; abundance: NA; v_gene: TRBV18; len: 13; d_gene: NA; j_gene: TRBJ1-1
CDR3nt: TGCGCCAGCCGGACAGACAGGGATGAGCAGTTCTTC; CDR3aa: CASRTDRDEQFF; abundance: NA; v_gene: TRBV4-1; len: 12; d_gene: TRBD1; j_gene: TRBJ2-1
CDR3nt: TGTGCCAGCTCACAATACTCGGAGTACCCCAGAGAGACCCAGTACTTC; CDR3aa: CASSQYSEYPRETQYF; abundance: NA; v_gene: TRBV18; len: 16; d_gene: NA; j_gene: TRBJ2-5
CDR3nt: TGTGCCAGCAGCTTAGATGGGTACGGGACTAACTATGGCTACACCTTC; CDR3aa: CASSLDGYGTNYGYTF; abundance: NA; v_gene: TRBV7-8; len: 16; d_gene: NA; j_gene: TRBJ1-2
CDR3nt: TGTGCCAGTAGTATTCGGTTGTCTGAAGCTTTCTTT; CDR3aa: CASSIRLSEAFF; abundance: NA; v_gene: TRBV19; len: 12; d_gene: NA; j_gene: TRBJ1-1